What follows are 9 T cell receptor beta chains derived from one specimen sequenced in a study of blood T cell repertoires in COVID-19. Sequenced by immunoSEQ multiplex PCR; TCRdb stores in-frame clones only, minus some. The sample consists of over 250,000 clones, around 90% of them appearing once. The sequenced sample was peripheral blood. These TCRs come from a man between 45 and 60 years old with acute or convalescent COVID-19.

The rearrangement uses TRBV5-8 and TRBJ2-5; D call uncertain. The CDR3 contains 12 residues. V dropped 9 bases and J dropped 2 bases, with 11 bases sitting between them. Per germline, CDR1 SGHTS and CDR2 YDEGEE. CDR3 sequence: CATRAPQETQYF. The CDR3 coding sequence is TGTGCCACCCGAGCCCCACAAGAGACCCAGTACTTC. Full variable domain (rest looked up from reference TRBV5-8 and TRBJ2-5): EAGVTQSPTHLIKTRGQQATLRCSPISGHTSVYWYQQALGLGLQFLLWYDEGEERNRGNFPPRFSGRQFPNYSSELNVNALELEDSALYLCATRAPQETQYFGPGTRLLVL.

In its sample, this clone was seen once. The CDR3 DNA reads TGTGCCAGCAGCCCAATCGGGGGGGCATCGGACGAGCAGTACTTC. This encodes CASSPIGGASDEQYF. The chain carries TRBV3-1 (or the pseudogene TRBV3-2) and TRBJ2-7; TRBD2 aligns across 8 bases. CDR3 length: 15 residues. V was pared by 4 bases and J by 5 bases, with 10 bases of the junction left unmatched. Germline V gene sequence: CDR1 LGHDT, CDR2 YNNKEL (reference sequence).

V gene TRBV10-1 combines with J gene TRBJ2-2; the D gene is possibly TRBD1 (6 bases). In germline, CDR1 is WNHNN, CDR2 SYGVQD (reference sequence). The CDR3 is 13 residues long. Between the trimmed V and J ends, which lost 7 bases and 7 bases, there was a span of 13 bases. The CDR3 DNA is TGCGCCAGCAACAGGGAGTCGGGCGGGGAGCTGTTTTTT. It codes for CASNRESGGELFF.

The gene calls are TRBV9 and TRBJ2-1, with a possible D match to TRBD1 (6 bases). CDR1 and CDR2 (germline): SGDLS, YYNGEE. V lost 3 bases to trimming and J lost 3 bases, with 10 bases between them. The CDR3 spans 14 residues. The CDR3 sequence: CASSGRDNYNEQFF. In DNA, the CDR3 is TGTGCCAGCAGCGGCCGGGACAACTACAATGAGCAGTTCTTC.

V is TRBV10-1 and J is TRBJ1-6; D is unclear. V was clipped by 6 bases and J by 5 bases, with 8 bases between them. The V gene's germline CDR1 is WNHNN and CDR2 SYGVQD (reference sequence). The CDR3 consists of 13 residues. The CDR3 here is CASSSRNNSPLHF. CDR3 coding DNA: TGCGCCAGCAGCTCTAGGAATAATTCACCCCTCCACTTT.

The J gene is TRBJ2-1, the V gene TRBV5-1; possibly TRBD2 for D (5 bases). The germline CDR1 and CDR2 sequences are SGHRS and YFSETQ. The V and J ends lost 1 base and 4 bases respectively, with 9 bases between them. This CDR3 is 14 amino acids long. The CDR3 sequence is CASSLSGTYNEQFF. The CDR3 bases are TGCGCCAGCAGCTTGTCGGGAACTTACAATGAGCAGTTCTTC.

The CDR3 DNA follows: TGTGCCAGCAGCTCGACGGGACAGCCACTCTCTGGGGCCAACGTCCTGACTTTC. It encodes CASSSTGQPLSGANVLTF. V usage is TRBV7-3 and J usage is TRBJ2-6; 7 bases are a match to TRBD1. CDR3 length equals 18 residues. CDR1 is SGHTA and CDR2 is FQGTGA in the germline V gene. The ends lost 4 bases at V and 0 bases at J; junction bases unmatched: 9. Full variable domain (rest looked up from reference TRBV7-3 and TRBJ2-6): GAGVSQTPSNKVTEKGKYVELRCDPISGHTALYWYRQSLGQGPEFLIYFQGTGAADDSGLPNDRFFAVRPEGSVSTLKIQRTERGDSAVYLCASSSTGQPLSGANVLTFGAGSRLTVL.

The CDR3 nucleotides read TGCGCCAGCCAGGAAGGCCCAGTGTATAATTCACCCCTCCACTTT. This gives the protein CASQEGPVYNSPLHF. V gene TRBV5-1 combines with J gene TRBJ1-6; D remains unclear. The V and J ends lost 7 bases and 4 bases respectively, with 15 bases between them. Germline CDR1 is SGHRS and CDR2 is YFSETQ. The CDR3 is 15 amino acids.

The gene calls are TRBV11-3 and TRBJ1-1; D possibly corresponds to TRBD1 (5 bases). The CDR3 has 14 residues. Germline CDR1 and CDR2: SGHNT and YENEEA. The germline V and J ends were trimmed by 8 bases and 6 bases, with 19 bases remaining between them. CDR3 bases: TGTGCCAGCGCCGGGAGCAGGGAGGGCGCTGAAGCTTTCTTT. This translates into CASAGSREGAEAFF.